This TCR beta chain was identified during a study of circulating and synovial CD4+ cells in juvenile arthritis. Assay: immunoSEQ multiplex PCR; the TCRdb copy retains only in-frame clones and omits some. Of tens of thousands of clones listed, 90% to 95% are singletons. In regard to this clone: Its antigen is unknown.

This CDR3 comprises 13 residues. The V and J ends lost 1 base and 1 base respectively, with 5 bases between them. Germline V gene sequence: CDR1 SGHAT, CDR2 FQNNGV. Study conclusions and caveats: Compared with bulk blood, circulating pathogenic-like lymphocytes shared substantially more CDR3 sequences with synovial T cells.

The sample taken for sequencing was CD4+ T cells from blood. The J gene is TRBJ2-7, the V gene TRBV11-2; D perhaps matches TRBD2 (5 bases). The sequence derives from a human donor with juvenile idiopathic arthritis. The CDR3 coding sequence is TGTGCCAGCAGCTTAGGGAGGTCCTACGAGCAGTACTTC. It yields the protein CASSLGRSYEQYF.